Listed below are T cell receptor beta chains from one sample, sequenced in a study of T cell repertoires in cytomegalovirus infection. Their antigens are not known. TCRdb independently ran MiXCR on the reads; one entry per CDR3 protein. This sample has just under 500,000 distinct CDR3 sequences, with 30% to 35% found just once. This specimen consisted of cultured PBMCs, obtained from culture after CMV antigen stimulation. These receptors all stem from a human donor in good health (CMV status not recorded). Some clones in this sample may be carry-over from other donors' samples. The CDR3 runs from the conserved cysteine through the conserved F or W. Fields, in order: CDR3 protein, J gene, CDR3 length, V gene.

CDR3 protein: CASSLTSNTEAFF
J gene: TRBJ1-1
CDR3 length: 13
V gene: TRBV12-3/TRBV12-4

CDR3 protein: CASSFKGTRYQETQYF
J gene: TRBJ2-5
CDR3 length: 16
V gene: TRBV5-4

CDR3 protein: CASSLVKLAGGYTGELFF
J gene: TRBJ2-2
CDR3 length: 18
V gene: TRBV7-2

CDR3 protein: CASSLYFREETQYF
J gene: TRBJ2-5
CDR3 length: 14
V gene: TRBV7-8

CDR3 protein: CASSPDTHSGGLNTEAFF
J gene: TRBJ1-1
CDR3 length: 18
V gene: TRBV7-3

CDR3 protein: CASRDFYYEQYF
J gene: TRBJ2-7
CDR3 length: 12
V gene: TRBV27

CDR3 protein: CASSSWGSGRLDEQFF
J gene: TRBJ2-1
CDR3 length: 16
V gene: TRBV28

CDR3 protein: CASNLGLAGMGQFF
J gene: TRBJ2-1
CDR3 length: 14
V gene: TRBV7-9

CDR3 protein: CSARDSSGDTDTQYF
J gene: TRBJ2-3
CDR3 length: 15
V gene: TRBV20-1

CDR3 protein: CASRKREGQNEQFF
J gene: TRBJ2-1
CDR3 length: 14
V gene: TRBV11-2

CDR3 protein: CATSGGAGANVLTF
J gene: TRBJ2-6
CDR3 length: 14
V gene: TRBV24-1

CDR3 protein: CASSWTSGIGETQYF
J gene: TRBJ2-5
CDR3 length: 15
V gene: TRBV6-2/TRBV6-3

CDR3 protein: CASSPPSLGKNIQYF
J gene: TRBJ2-4
CDR3 length: 15
V gene: TRBV18

CDR3 protein: CASSLGGPANTGELFF
J gene: TRBJ2-2
CDR3 length: 16
V gene: TRBV11-1

CDR3 protein: CASSQVGDSYEQYF
J gene: TRBJ2-7
CDR3 length: 14
V gene: TRBV7-8

CDR3 protein: CASSSYSAFGELFF
J gene: TRBJ2-2
CDR3 length: 14
V gene: TRBV7-2

CDR3 protein: CASSQQGANYGYTF
J gene: TRBJ1-2
CDR3 length: 14
V gene: TRBV11-2

CDR3 protein: CASSPWDTGELFF
J gene: TRBJ2-2
CDR3 length: 13
V gene: TRBV12-3/TRBV12-4

CDR3 protein: CSARGKVEEQFF
J gene: TRBJ2-1
CDR3 length: 12
V gene: TRBV20-1

CDR3 protein: CASSFGRINNQPQHF
J gene: TRBJ1-5
CDR3 length: 15
V gene: TRBV7-2

CDR3 protein: CASSWWLGIEETQYF
J gene: TRBJ2-5
CDR3 length: 15
V gene: TRBV7-9

CDR3 protein: CASRKGRAENEQFF
J gene: TRBJ2-1
CDR3 length: 14
V gene: TRBV2

CDR3 protein: CASSPQGTYGQPQHF
J gene: TRBJ1-5
CDR3 length: 15
V gene: TRBV18